This section outlines one T cell receptor (beta chain) sequence together with its context. The antigen is undetermined. The sample is drawn from a study of cytomegalovirus exposure and HLA in healthy donors. Study at large: Tens of millions of unique TCRs from HLA-typed donors were held in an early release of data.

The PCR made use of 60 Vbeta and 13 Jbeta primers. Original data processing: Roughly 10 million shared chains were among about 80 million unique TCR beta chains counted in a later analysis. Assay used: immunoSEQ multiplex PCR; TCRdb lists only in-frame clones, some missing. The DNA was the basis for D and trimming; V, J and clone size are from that table. The data hold 150,000 to 200,000 clones, with roughly 73% observed a single time. Study-wide points: Earlier results showed most TCR beta V segments being productive about 87% or about 30% of the time. A missense variant in DCLRE1C was later tied to TCR beta V- and J-gene trimming.

The V end lost 5 bases, the J end lost 1 base, and 12 bases lay between the germline ends. Germline-derived CDR1 and CDR2 are SGHTA and FQGNSA. This CDR3 is 14 amino acids long. The sample taken for sequencing was PBMCs. The chain employs TRBV7-2 and TRBJ2-7; a possible D gene is TRBD1 (5 bases). The TCR originated in a woman between 35 and 50 years old in good health and CMV-seropositive. This chain's CDR3 is CASSPQGTSYEQYF. The CDR3 DNA reads as TGTGCCAGCAGCCCGCAGGGAACTTCCTACGAGCAGTACTTC.